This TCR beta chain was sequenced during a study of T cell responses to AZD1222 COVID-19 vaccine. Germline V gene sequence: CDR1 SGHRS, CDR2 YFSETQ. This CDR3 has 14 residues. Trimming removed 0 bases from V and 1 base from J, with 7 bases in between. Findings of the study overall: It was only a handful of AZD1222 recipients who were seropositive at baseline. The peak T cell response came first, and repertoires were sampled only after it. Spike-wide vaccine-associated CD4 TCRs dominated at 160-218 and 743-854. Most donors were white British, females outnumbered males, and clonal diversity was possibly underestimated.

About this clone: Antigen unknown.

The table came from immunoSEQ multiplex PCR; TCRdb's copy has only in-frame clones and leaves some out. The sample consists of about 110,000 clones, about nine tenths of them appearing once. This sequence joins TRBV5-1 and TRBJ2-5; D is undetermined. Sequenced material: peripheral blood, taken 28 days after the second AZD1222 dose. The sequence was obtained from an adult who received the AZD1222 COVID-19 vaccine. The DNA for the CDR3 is TGCGCCAGCAGCTTGGAAGGGATCCAAGAGACCCAGTACTTC. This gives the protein CASSLEGIQETQYF.